A selection of T cell receptor beta chains follows, all from one sample in a study of PD-1 blockade in mismatch repair-deficient tumors. TCRdb's copy holds only in-frame clones and misses some; the assay was immunoSEQ multiplex PCR. Of about 9,200 clones in the sample, approximately 86% were seen once. Their target antigens are unknown. Sequenced here: cells cultured in vitro, sampled from a patient treated with pembrolizumab. These receptors were collected from an adult with mismatch repair-deficient cancer. Each CDR3 is given with its conserved first and last residue. A D gene is named only where the DNA matches it firmly. Size is omitted from some rows. Given values are once, few, many or a class for expanded clones.

J: TRBJ1-3
V: TRBV4-1
D: -
size: -
CDR3: CASSQERSGNTIYF
DNA: TGCGCCAGCAGCCAAGAGCGATCTGGAAACACCATATATTTT

J: TRBJ1-2
V: TRBV28
D: TRBD1
size: -
CDR3: CASSSTGGPYGYTF
DNA: TGTGCCAGCAGTTCGACAGGGGGCCCTTATGGCTACACCTTC

J: TRBJ2-7
V: TRBV28
D: -
size: -
CDR3: CASSLWGAGGLEQYF
DNA: TGTGCCAGCAGTTTATGGGGCGCCGGGGGGCTCGAGCAGTACTTC

J: TRBJ2-1
V: TRBV10-3
D: TRBD2
size: -
CDR3: CAISTGGRLRNEQFF
DNA: TGTGCCATCAGTACGGGGGGGCGTCTTAGGAATGAGCAGTTCTTC

J: TRBJ2-1
V: TRBV7-6
D: -
size: -
CDR3: CASSSALEKDVYNEQFF
DNA: TGTGCCAGCAGCTCAGCACTAGAGAAAGACGTATACAATGAGCAGTTCTTC

J: TRBJ2-5
V: TRBV2
D: TRBD2
size: -
CDR3: CASSGVASGQETQYF
DNA: TGTGCCAGCAGTGGAGTGGCTAGCGGCCAAGAGACCCAGTACTTC

J: TRBJ2-5
V: TRBV7-7
D: -
size: -
CDR3: CASSFQFQETQYF
DNA: TGTGCCAGCAGCTTTCAGTTCCAAGAGACCCAGTACTTC

J: TRBJ2-1
V: TRBV15
D: -
size: once
CDR3: CATSRDRAAEDEQFF
DNA: TGTGCCACCAGCAGAGATAGGGCCGCAGAGGATGAGCAGTTCTTC

J: TRBJ2-1
V: TRBV5-4
D: TRBD2
size: -
CDR3: CASSTGTSVYNEQFF
DNA: TGTGCCAGCAGCACCGGGACTAGCGTGTACAATGAGCAGTTCTTC

J: TRBJ1-5
V: TRBV6-1
D: -
size: once
CDR3: CASRPGPISNQPQHF
DNA: TGTGCCAGCAGGCCGGGACCGATTAGCAATCAGCCCCAGCATTTT

J: TRBJ2-7
V: TRBV7-3
D: TRBD2
size: -
CDR3: CASSSRREGISYEQYF
DNA: TGTGCCAGCAGCTCGCGCCGGGAGGGGATTTCCTACGAGCAGTACTTC

J: TRBJ1-5
V: TRBV19
D: TRBD1
size: -
CDR3: CASSGGQSGLTQPQHF
DNA: TGTGCCAGTAGTGGGGGACAGTCAGGACTCACTCAGCCCCAGCATTTT

J: TRBJ1-3
V: TRBV7-2
D: -
size: -
CDR3: CASSLSSSGNTIYF
DNA: TGTGCCAGCAGCTTGTCTTCCTCTGGAAACACCATATATTTT

J: TRBJ2-1
V: TRBV5-4
D: TRBD2
size: -
CDR3: CASSSGLAGVLSEQFF
DNA: TGTGCCAGCAGCTCGGGACTAGCGGGAGTTCTTAGTGAGCAGTTCTTC

J: TRBJ2-3
V: TRBV30
D: -
size: -
CDR3: CAWSAALGARTDTQYF
DNA: TGTGCCTGGAGTGCAGCATTAGGGGCTCGGACAGATACGCAGTATTTT

J: TRBJ1-5
V: TRBV18
D: TRBD1
size: few
CDR3: CASSALQGGNNQPQHF
DNA: TGTGCCAGCTCAGCACTCCAGGGGGGAAACAATCAGCCCCAGCATTTT

J: TRBJ1-1
V: TRBV29-1
D: -
size: -
CDR3: CSASGGTDTEAFF
DNA: TGCAGCGCCTCCGGAGGGACGGACACTGAAGCTTTCTTT

J: TRBJ2-1
V: TRBV2
D: TRBD2
size: -
CDR3: CASKPGLVHNEQFF
DNA: TGTGCCAGCAAGCCGGGACTAGTCCACAATGAGCAGTTCTTC

J: TRBJ2-7
V: TRBV6-5
D: TRBD2
size: -
CDR3: CASSYQTSGVYEQYF
DNA: TGTGCCAGCAGTTACCAGACTAGCGGGGTCTACGAGCAGTACTTC

J: TRBJ2-1
V: TRBV6-1
D: TRBD1
size: -
CDR3: CASSSGGLSHTGQFF
DNA: TGTGCCAGCAGTTCAGGGGGCCTAAGCCATACAGGGCAGTTCTTC

J: TRBJ2-5
V: TRBV5-1
D: -
size: -
CDR3: CASSWGTVDQETQYF
DNA: TGCGCCAGCAGCTGGGGGACGGTTGATCAAGAGACCCAGTACTTC

J: TRBJ2-5
V: TRBV6-6
D: -
size: -
CDR3: CASSYSTQETQYF
DNA: TGTGCCAGCAGTTACTCGACCCAAGAGACCCAGTACTTC

J: TRBJ2-7
V: TRBV28
D: TRBD2
size: -
CDR3: CASSRGLARDEQYF
DNA: TGTGCCAGCAGTAGGGGACTAGCTAGGGACGAGCAGTACTTC

J: TRBJ2-1
V: TRBV30
D: TRBD2
size: -
CDR3: CAWSVFGTSGYNEQFF
DNA: TGTGCCTGGAGTGTATTTGGGACTAGCGGTTACAATGAGCAGTTCTTC

J: TRBJ2-1
V: TRBV15
D: -
size: -
CDR3: CATSSQPLRSYNEQFF
DNA: TGTGCCACCAGCAGTCAGCCGCTACGCTCCTACAATGAGCAGTTCTTC

J: TRBJ1-3
V: TRBV5-4
D: -
size: -
CDR3: CASSLDGNSGNTIYF
DNA: TGTGCCAGCAGCTTGGACGGCAACTCTGGAAACACCATATATTTT

J: TRBJ2-7
V: TRBV5-1
D: TRBD2
size: -
CDR3: CASSWSFLGRAYEQYF
DNA: TGCGCCAGCAGCTGGTCCTTTCTCGGGAGGGCCTACGAGCAGTACTTC

J: TRBJ2-1
V: TRBV10-2
D: -
size: -
CDR3: CASSDALYNEQFF
DNA: TGCGCCAGCAGTGATGCCCTATACAATGAGCAGTTCTTC

J: TRBJ2-3
V: TRBV5-1
D: -
size: few
CDR3: CASSHDGFTDTQYF
DNA: TGCGCCAGCAGCCATGACGGATTCACAGATACGCAGTATTTT

J: TRBJ2-1
V: TRBV6-1
D: -
size: -
CDR3: CASSRGNEQFF
DNA: TGTGCCAGCAGTCGGGGCAATGAGCAGTTCTTC

J: TRBJ2-3
V: TRBV6-6
D: TRBD1
size: few
CDR3: CASSYQGGVDTQYF
DNA: TGTGCCAGCAGTTACCAAGGGGGCGTAGATACGCAGTATTTT

J: TRBJ2-1
V: TRBV19
D: -
size: -
CDR3: CASSPAVIVPNEQFF
DNA: TGTGCCAGTAGTCCCGCGGTGATAGTGCCCAATGAGCAGTTCTTC

J: TRBJ2-7
V: TRBV4-1
D: TRBD1
size: -
CDR3: CASSQGGTGGSYEQYF
DNA: TGCGCCAGCAGCCAAGGAGGCACAGGGGGGTCCTACGAGCAGTACTTC

J: TRBJ1-5
V: TRBV5-4
D: -
size: -
CDR3: CASSLEPTGSNQPQHF
DNA: TGTGCCAGCAGCTTGGAACCCACAGGAAGCAATCAGCCCCAGCATTTT

J: TRBJ2-7
V: TRBV6-4
D: TRBD1
size: -
CDR3: CASSGDRGLEQYF
DNA: TGTGCCAGCAGTGGGGACAGGGGGCTCGAGCAGTACTTC

J: TRBJ2-2
V: TRBV2
D: TRBD2
size: -
CDR3: CASSEPGLAHTGELFF
DNA: TGTGCCAGCAGTGAGCCGGGACTAGCGCACACCGGGGAGCTGTTTTTT

J: TRBJ2-1
V: TRBV7-2
D: -
size: -
CDR3: CASSQVGGLVINEQFF
DNA: TGTGCCAGCAGCCAAGTTGGCGGCCTCGTGATCAATGAGCAGTTCTTC

J: TRBJ2-1
V: TRBV2
D: -
size: -
CDR3: CASTASANYNEQFF
DNA: TGTGCCAGCACGGCTAGCGCCAACTACAATGAGCAGTTCTTC

J: TRBJ2-6
V: TRBV27
D: -
size: -
CDR3: CASTTGTAGANVLTF
DNA: TGTGCCAGCACCACTGGGACGGCGGGGGCCAACGTCCTGACTTTC

J: TRBJ1-2
V: TRBV19
D: -
size: few
CDR3: CASSINRAEDGYTF
DNA: TGTGCCAGTAGTATAAACAGGGCCGAGGATGGCTACACCTTC

J: TRBJ2-6
V: TRBV18
D: -
size: -
CDR3: CASSRDSSSGANVLTF
DNA: TGTGCCAGCTCGCGGGACAGCTCCTCTGGGGCCAACGTCCTGACTTTC

J: TRBJ2-5
V: TRBV28
D: -
size: -
CDR3: CASSSGDLNKRETQYF
DNA: TGTGCCAGCAGTTCCGGGGACCTAAACAAACGGGAGACCCAGTACTTC

J: TRBJ2-4
V: TRBV19
D: TRBD2
size: -
CDR3: CASSTRTSGAKGAKNIQYF
DNA: TGTGCCAGTAGTACCCGGACTAGCGGGGCCAAGGGGGCCAAAAACATTCAGTACTTC

J: TRBJ1-1
V: TRBV9
D: TRBD1
size: -
CDR3: CASSGYRGGSTEAFF
DNA: TGTGCCAGCAGCGGTTACAGGGGGGGAAGCACTGAAGCTTTCTTT

J: TRBJ1-3
V: TRBV18
D: TRBD1
size: -
CDR3: CASSIQGPLSGNTIYF
DNA: TGTGCCAGCTCAATACAGGGGCCACTCTCTGGAAACACCATATATTTT

J: TRBJ2-1
V: TRBV5-4
D: -
size: -
CDR3: CASRQTGGGNEQFF
DNA: TGTGCCAGCAGGCAAACCGGGGGTGGCAATGAGCAGTTCTTC

J: TRBJ2-7
V: TRBV28
D: -
size: -
CDR3: CASSSGGGRTYEQYF
DNA: TGTGCCAGCAGTTCAGGTGGGGGCCGAACCTACGAGCAGTACTTC

J: TRBJ1-1
V: TRBV27
D: -
size: once
CDR3: CASSWEGISVIGTEAFF
DNA: TGTGCCAGCAGTTGGGAAGGGATATCGGTGATAGGCACTGAAGCTTTCTTT

J: TRBJ2-1
V: TRBV7-2
D: -
size: once
CDR3: CASSFSTGNNNEQFF
DNA: TGTGCCAGCAGCTTCTCGACTGGGAATAACAATGAGCAGTTCTTC

J: TRBJ2-2
V: TRBV10-2
D: -
size: -
CDR3: CASRYTGELFF
DNA: TGCGCCAGCCGATACACCGGGGAGCTGTTTTTT

J: TRBJ1-1
V: TRBV9
D: -
size: -
CDR3: CASSLDSYTEAFF
DNA: TGTGCCAGCAGCTTAGACAGCTACACTGAAGCTTTCTTT

J: TRBJ1-5
V: TRBV28
D: -
size: -
CDR3: CASSLWRESNQPQHF
DNA: TGTGCCAGCAGTTTATGGAGGGAGAGCAATCAGCCCCAGCATTTT

J: TRBJ2-2
V: TRBV7-9
D: -
size: -
CDR3: CASSPRAGRTGELFF
DNA: TGTGCCAGCAGCCCCCGGGCGGGGCGAACCGGGGAGCTGTTTTTT

J: TRBJ1-2
V: TRBV2
D: -
size: -
CDR3: CASSDLAEHYGYTF
DNA: TGTGCCAGCAGTGATCTGGCAGAGCACTATGGCTACACCTTC

J: TRBJ2-2
V: TRBV19
D: -
size: -
CDR3: CASSPQVNTGELFF
DNA: TGTGCCAGTAGTCCCCAGGTAAACACCGGGGAGCTGTTTTTT

J: TRBJ2-7
V: TRBV19
D: -
size: -
CDR3: CASSDRPGAQYF
DNA: TGTGCCAGTAGTGACAGGCCGGGGGCGCAGTACTTC

J: TRBJ1-4
V: TRBV6-5
D: -
size: -
CDR3: CASSRGIWTNEKLFF
DNA: TGTGCCAGCTCCCGGGGGATTTGGACTAATGAAAAACTGTTTTTT

J: TRBJ2-7
V: TRBV5-6
D: -
size: once
CDR3: CASSLGLRSQYF
DNA: TGTGCCAGCAGCTTGGGCTTGAGATCGCAGTACTTC

J: TRBJ2-7
V: TRBV7-9
D: -
size: medium-sized
CDR3: CASSDVGTGLEEQYF
DNA: TGTGCCAGCAGCGATGTCGGGACGGGGCTCGAGGAGCAGTACTTC

J: TRBJ2-7
V: TRBV5-1
D: -
size: -
CDR3: CASSLAGTYEQYF
DNA: TGCGCCAGCAGCTTGGCAGGGACCTACGAGCAGTACTTC